This T cell receptor beta chain appears in the sequencing data of a study of cytomegalovirus exposure and HLA in healthy donors. The PCR used 60 Vbeta and 13 Jbeta primers. Measured with immunoSEQ multiplex PCR; TCRdb has only the in-frame clones, and not every one. The repertoire holds about 87,000 clones, approximately 69% seen once, with under 25% in the top ten. Sequencing input: PBMCs. The TCR originated in a man aged 30-40 years in good health and CMV-seropositive.

The CDR3 reads CASSLGREYQPQHF. CDR3 nucleotides: TGTGCCAGCAGCTTAGGGAGAGAATATCAGCCCCAGCATTTT. The chain combines TRBV7-9 with TRBJ1-5; D not resolved. Trimming left V 1 base short and J 5 bases short, with 9 bases between. The CDR3 has 14 residues. Germline CDR1 reads SEHNR; CDR2 reads FQNEAQ (reference sequence).